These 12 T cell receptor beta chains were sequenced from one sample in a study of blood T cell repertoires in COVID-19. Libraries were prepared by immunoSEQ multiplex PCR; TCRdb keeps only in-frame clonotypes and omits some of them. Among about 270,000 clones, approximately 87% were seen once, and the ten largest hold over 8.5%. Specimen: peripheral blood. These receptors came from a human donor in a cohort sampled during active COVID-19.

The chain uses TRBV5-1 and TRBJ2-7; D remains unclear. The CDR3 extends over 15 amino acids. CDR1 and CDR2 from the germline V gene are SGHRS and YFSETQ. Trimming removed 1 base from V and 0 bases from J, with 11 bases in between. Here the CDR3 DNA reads TGCGCCAGCAGCTTGAGTGCTACGAGCTCCTACGAGCAGTACTTC. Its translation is CASSLSATSSYEQYF. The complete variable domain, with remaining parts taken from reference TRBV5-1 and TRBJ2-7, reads KAGVTQTPRYLIKTRGQQVTLSCSPISGHRSVSWYQQTPGQGLQFLFEYFSETQRNKGNFPGRFSGRQFSNSRSEMNVSTLELGDSALYLCASSLSATSSYEQYFGPGTRLTVT.

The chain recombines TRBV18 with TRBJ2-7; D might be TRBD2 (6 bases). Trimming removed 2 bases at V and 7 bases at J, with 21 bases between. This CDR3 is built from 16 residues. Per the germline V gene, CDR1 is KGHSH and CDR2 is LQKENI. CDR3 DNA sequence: TGTGCCAGCTCACCAACCTCGGGGGTAGCCGTACGGGAGCAGTACTTC. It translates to CASSPTSGVAVREQYF.

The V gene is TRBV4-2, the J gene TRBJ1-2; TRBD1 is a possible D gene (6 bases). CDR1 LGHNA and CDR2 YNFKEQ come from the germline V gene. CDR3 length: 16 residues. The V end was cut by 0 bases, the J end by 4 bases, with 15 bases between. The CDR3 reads CASSQDGGHDGYGYTF. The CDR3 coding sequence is TGTGCCAGCAGCCAAGATGGGGGCCACGACGGCTATGGCTACACCTTC.

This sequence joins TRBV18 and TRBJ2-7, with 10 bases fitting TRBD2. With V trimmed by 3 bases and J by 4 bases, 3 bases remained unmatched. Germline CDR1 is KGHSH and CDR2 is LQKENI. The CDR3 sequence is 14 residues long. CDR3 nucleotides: TGTGCCAGCTCACCCAGCGGGGGGGCTTACGAGCAGTACTTC. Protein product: CASSPSGGAYEQYF. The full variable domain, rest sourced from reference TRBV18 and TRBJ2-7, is NAGVMQNPRHLVRRRGQEARLRCSPMKGHSHVYWYRQLPEEGLKFMVYLQKENIIDESGMPKERFSAEFPKEGPSILRIQQVVRGDSAAYFCASSPSGGAYEQYFGPGTRLTVT.

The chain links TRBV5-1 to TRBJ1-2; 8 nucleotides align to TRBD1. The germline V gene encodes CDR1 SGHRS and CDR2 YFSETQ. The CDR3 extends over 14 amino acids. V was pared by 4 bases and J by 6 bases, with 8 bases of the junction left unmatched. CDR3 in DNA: TGCGCCAGCAGCGAAATACAGGGGGTCAATGGCTACACCTTC. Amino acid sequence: CASSEIQGVNGYTF.

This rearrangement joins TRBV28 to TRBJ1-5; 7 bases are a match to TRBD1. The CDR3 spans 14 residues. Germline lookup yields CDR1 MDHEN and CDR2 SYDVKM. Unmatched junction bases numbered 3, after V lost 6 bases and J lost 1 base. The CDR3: CASRLQGSNQPQHF. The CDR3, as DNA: TGTGCCAGCAGACTACAGGGGAGCAATCAGCCCCAGCATTTT.

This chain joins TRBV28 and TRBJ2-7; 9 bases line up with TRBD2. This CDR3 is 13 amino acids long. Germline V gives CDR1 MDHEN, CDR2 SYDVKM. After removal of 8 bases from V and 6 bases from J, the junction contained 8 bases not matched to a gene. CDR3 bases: TGTGCCAGCGCGAGCGGGGGGCCCGTCGAGCAGTACTTC. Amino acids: CASASGGPVEQYF. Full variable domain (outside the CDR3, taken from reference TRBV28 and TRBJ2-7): DVKVTQSSRYLVKRTGEKVFLECVQDMDHENMFWYRQDPGLGLRLIYFSYDVKMKEKGDIPEGYSVSREKKERFSLILESASTNQTSMYLCASASGGPVEQYFGPGTRLTVT.

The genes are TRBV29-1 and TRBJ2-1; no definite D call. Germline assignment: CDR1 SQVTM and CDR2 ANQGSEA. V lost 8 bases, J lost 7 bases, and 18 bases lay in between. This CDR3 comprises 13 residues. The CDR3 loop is CSSLTGLGNEQFF. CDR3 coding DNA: TGCAGCTCATTGACTGGTCTGGGTAATGAGCAGTTCTTC.

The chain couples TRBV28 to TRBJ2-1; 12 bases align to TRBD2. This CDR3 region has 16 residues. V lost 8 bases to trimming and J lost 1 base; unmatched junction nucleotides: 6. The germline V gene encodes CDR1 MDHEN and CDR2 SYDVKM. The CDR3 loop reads CASQTSGGGSYNEQFF. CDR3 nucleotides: TGTGCCAGCCAGACTAGCGGGGGTGGTTCCTACAATGAGCAGTTCTTC. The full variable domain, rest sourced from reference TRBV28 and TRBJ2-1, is DVKVTQSSRYLVKRTGEKVFLECVQDMDHENMFWYRQDPGLGLRLIYFSYDVKMKEKGDIPEGYSVSREKKERFSLILESASTNQTSMYLCASQTSGGGSYNEQFFGPGTRLTVL.

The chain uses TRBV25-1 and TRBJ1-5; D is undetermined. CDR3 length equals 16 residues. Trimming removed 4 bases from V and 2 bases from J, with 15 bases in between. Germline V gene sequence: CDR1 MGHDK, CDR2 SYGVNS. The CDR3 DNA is TGTGCCAGCAGTGGTTCGGGATTCGGGGGCAATCAGCCCCAGCATTTT. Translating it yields CASSGSGFGGNQPQHF.

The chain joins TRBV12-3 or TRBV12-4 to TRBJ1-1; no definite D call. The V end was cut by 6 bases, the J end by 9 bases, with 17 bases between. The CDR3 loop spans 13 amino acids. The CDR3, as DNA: TGTGCCAGCAGGACGGAGTCAGATACCAAAGCTTTCTTT. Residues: CASRTESDTKAFF.

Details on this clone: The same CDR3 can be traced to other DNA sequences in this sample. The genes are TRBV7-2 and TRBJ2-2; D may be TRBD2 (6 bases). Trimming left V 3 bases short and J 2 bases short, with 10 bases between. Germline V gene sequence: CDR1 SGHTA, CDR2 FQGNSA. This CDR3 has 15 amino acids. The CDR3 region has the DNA TGTGCCAGCAGCTTGGCGGGATCAAACACCGGGGAGCTGTTTTTT. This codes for CASSLAGSNTGELFF.